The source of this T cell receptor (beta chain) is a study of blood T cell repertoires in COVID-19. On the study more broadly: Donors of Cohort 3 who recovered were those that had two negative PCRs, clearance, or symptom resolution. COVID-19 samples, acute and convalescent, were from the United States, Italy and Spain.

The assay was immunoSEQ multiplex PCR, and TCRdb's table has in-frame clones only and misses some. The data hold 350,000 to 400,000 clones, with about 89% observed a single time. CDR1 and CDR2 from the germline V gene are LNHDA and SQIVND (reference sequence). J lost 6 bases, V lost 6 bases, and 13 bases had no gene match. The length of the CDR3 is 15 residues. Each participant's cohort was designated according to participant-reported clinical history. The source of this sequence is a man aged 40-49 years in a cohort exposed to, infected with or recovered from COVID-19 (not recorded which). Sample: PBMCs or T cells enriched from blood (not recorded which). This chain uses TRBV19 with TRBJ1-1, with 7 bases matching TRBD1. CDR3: CASSHFPGTDAEAFF. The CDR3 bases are TGTGCCAGTAGCCATTTCCCCGGGACAGACGCTGAAGCTTTCTTT.